Here is one T cell receptor (beta chain) with its context. Its antigen is still unknown. Eight separate reactions per sample yielded the cDNA. TCRdb re-analyzed the 5' RACE reads; it lists each CDR3 protein once, without DNA. The sample holds a few hundred thousand distinct CDR3 sequences. After skipping T cell sorting, the authors isolated total RNA from whole blood. This entry comes from a study of monozygotic twins with inflammatory bowel disease. Findings and caveats of the study: Whether twins were concordant or discordant made no difference to repertoire similarity, possibly from limited power.

The CDR3 totals 14 residues. CDR1 is ENHRY, CDR2 SYGVKD, per germline. The sequenced material came from blood. The chain uses TRBV10-3 and TRBJ2-3; the TCRdb call, TRBD2, lacks DNA for checking. The sequence was obtained from a human donor with ulcerative colitis or Crohn's disease, or a healthy co-twin of an affected twin (not recorded which). The chain's CDR3 is CAIYDGEYADTQYF.